This entry concerns a single T cell receptor (beta chain). Its specificity is not known. TCRdb keeps only in-frame clones here, not all; method: immunoSEQ multiplex PCR. The sample lists about 83,000 clones; roughly 90% were seen once. This sample is part of a study of a mutant IDH1 vaccine in newly diagnosed glioma. Whole-study context: Patients' prior therapy spanned radiotherapy, temozolomide, or both; most underwent both.

Germline CDR1 and CDR2: SGDLS and YYNGEE. This CDR3 contains 16 residues. J gave up 6 bases and V 4 bases, and 8 bases lay outside the gene matches. Time point meaning: week 5, during vaccination. Each dose of the vaccine consisted of 300 ug of mutant IDH1 20-mer peptide, with topical imiquimod. Regarding the study as a whole: Shifts in the top peripheral T cell clonotypes seemed unrelated to pseudoprogression.

The chain combines TRBV9 with TRBJ2-3, with 13 bases fitting TRBD2. The sequencing here drew on PBMCs, taken from a glioma patient whose treatment included an IDH1 peptide vaccine. The receptor's source is a woman aged 45-65 years with glioma. The CDR3 sequence is CASSTRTSGSGDTQYF. CDR3 DNA: TGTGCCAGCAGCACACGGACTAGCGGGAGTGGCGATACGCAGTATTTT.